This T cell receptor beta chain was found in a study of T cell changes during pregnancy in multiple sclerosis. TCRdb's copy holds only in-frame clones and misses some; the assay was immunoSEQ multiplex PCR. The sample holds over 100,000 clones; 80% to 95% are singletons and the top ten take 1.5% to 1.9%. V lost 0 bases and J lost 7; bases outside the gene matches: 5. This CDR3 has 14 amino acids. Germline values: CDR1 SGHRS, CDR2 YFSETQ. This specimen was peripheral blood, taken in the third trimester of pregnancy. This chain links TRBV5-1 with TRBJ2-7, with 9 bases aligning to TRBD2. The clonotype comes from a female donor with multiple sclerosis, enrolled in a pregnancy study. In nucleotides, the CDR3 is TGCGCCAGCAGCTTGGCTCTAGCGGGGACTGAGCAGTACTTC. It is translated as CASSLALAGTEQYF.